These 25 T cell receptor beta chains came from one sample sequenced in a study of shared clonotypes between healthy human individuals. The assay was immunoSEQ multiplex PCR, and TCRdb's table has in-frame clones only and misses some. The sample holds roughly 2 million clones, roughly 96% seen once. What was sequenced was naive CD4+ T cells sorted from blood. Subset indicated: CD45RA+ positively selected. The receptors derive from a man aged 18 to 30 in good health.

The rearrangement links TRBV4-3 to TRBJ2-3; D might be TRBD2 (6 bases). This CDR3 contains 17 residues. CDR1 and CDR2 (germline): LGHNA, YSLEER. The V and J ends lost 0 bases and 0 bases respectively, with 13 bases between them. As DNA, the CDR3 is TGCGCCAGCAGCCAAGATTCCAAGGCGGGGAGCACAGATACGCAGTATTTT. Its translation is CASSQDSKAGSTDTQYF.

The chain has TRBV7-4 and TRBJ1-6, with D unresolved. CDR3 length: 11 residues. Trimming took 7 bases from V and 14 from J, leaving 12 bases between them. Germline CDR1 is SGHVT and CDR2 is SQSDAQ. The CDR3 protein is CASTPQKALHF. CDR3 nucleotide sequence: TGTGCCAGCACCCCCCAAAAAGCCCTCCACTTT. Complete variable domain (other parts from reference TRBV7-4 and TRBJ1-6): GAGVSQSPRYKVAKRGRDVALRCDSISGHVTLYWYRQTLGQGSEVLTYSQSDAQRDKSGRPSGRFSAERPERSVSTLKIQRTEQGDSAVYLCASTPQKALHFGNGTRLTVT.

The chain combines TRBV5-1 with TRBJ2-7; TRBD1 matches 7 bases. J gave up 2 bases and V 1 base, and 3 bases lay outside the gene matches. The CDR3 sequence is 14 residues long. Germline lookup yields CDR1 SGHRS and CDR2 YFSETQ. Here the CDR3 DNA reads TGCGCCAGCAGCTTGCAGCAGGGGGCCTACGAGCAGTACTTC. The encoded protein is CASSLQQGAYEQYF.

This clone was detected once. The chain joins TRBV6-5 to TRBJ2-2, with D unclear. CDR1 is MNHEY, CDR2 SVGAGI, per germline. The CDR3 covers 13 residues. Trimming took 5 bases from V and 2 from J, leaving 6 bases between them. The DNA for the CDR3 is TGTGCCAGCAGTCACACCAACACCGGGGAGCTGTTTTTT. Amino acid sequence: CASSHTNTGELFF.

The chain recombines TRBV11-2 with TRBJ1-5, with D hard to call. The germline V gene has CDR1 SGHAT and CDR2 FQNNGV. CDR3 size: 13 residues. V was shortened by 4 bases and J by 5 bases, with 9 bases between the two germline ends. The CDR3 coding sequence is TGTGCCAGCAGCTCTGGCTCGTATCAGCCCCAGCATTTT. This translates into CASSSGSYQPQHF.

V is TRBV28 and J is TRBJ1-5; unclear D gene. With 2 bases removed from V and 7 bases from J, the gap between germline ends came to 9 bases. Germline V gene lookup returns CDR1 MDHEN and CDR2 SYDVKM. The CDR3 is made up of 13 amino acids. The CDR3, as DNA: TGTGCCAGCAGTTTAGTTCCAGGACAGCCCCAGCATTTT. It specifies CASSLVPGQPQHF.

The chain recombines TRBV18 with TRBJ2-7, with 9 bases identical to TRBD1. J gave up 5 bases and V 0 bases, and 5 bases lay outside the gene matches. The germline V gene encodes CDR1 KGHSH and CDR2 LQKENI. The CDR3 is 15 amino acids. As DNA, the CDR3 is TGTGCCAGCTCACCACCCGGGACAGGGATCAACGAGCAGTACTTC. Amino acid sequence: CASSPPGTGINEQYF. Complete variable domain (other parts from reference TRBV18 and TRBJ2-7): NAGVMQNPRHLVRRRGQEARLRCSPMKGHSHVYWYRQLPEEGLKFMVYLQKENIIDESGMPKERFSAEFPKEGPSILRIQQVVRGDSAAYFCASSPPGTGINEQYFGPGTRLTVT.

The V and J genes are TRBV5-1 and TRBJ2-7; TRBD1 might be the D (6 bases). V was shortened by 0 bases and J by 4 bases, with 11 bases between the two germline ends. Germline lookup yields CDR1 SGHRS and CDR2 YFSETQ. This CDR3 is built from 14 residues. The CDR3 sequence is CASSLVGQLYEQYF. The CDR3 nucleotides read TGCGCCAGCAGCTTGGTTGGACAGTTATACGAGCAGTACTTC. The full variable domain, with the rest looked up from reference TRBV5-1 and TRBJ2-7, is KAGVTQTPRYLIKTRGQQVTLSCSPISGHRSVSWYQQTPGQGLQFLFEYFSETQRNKGNFPGRFSGRQFSNSRSEMNVSTLELGDSALYLCASSLVGQLYEQYFGPGTRLTVT.

This rearrangement joins TRBV27 to TRBJ1-2; 7 nucleotides align to TRBD1. The V and J ends lost 3 bases and 7 bases, in that order; junction bases with no gene match: 8. The CDR3 consists of 14 residues. Germline V gene lookup returns CDR1 MNHEY and CDR2 SMNVEV (reference sequence). CDR3 amino acids: CASSLNDRVGGYTF. In DNA, the CDR3 is TGTGCCAGCAGTTTGAACGACAGGGTGGGTGGCTACACCTTC.

Regarding this clone: This sample also contains other DNA sequences that code for the same CDR3. The chain's CDR3 is CASSLEGGSKETQYF. The CDR3 bases are TGCGCCAGCAGCTTGGAGGGGGGGTCGAAGGAGACCCAGTACTTC. The chain joins TRBV5-1 to TRBJ2-5; D is possibly TRBD2 (7 bases). Between the trimmed V and J ends, which lost 0 bases and 5 bases, there was a span of 14 bases. Germline V CDR1 and CDR2: SGHRS, YFSETQ. The CDR3 runs 15 residues.

As regards this clone: The sample carries other DNA sequences with the same CDR3. This sequence joins TRBV19 and TRBJ1-5, with D unclear. The CDR3 is 13 residues long. V was clipped by 0 bases and J by 7 bases, with 7 bases between them. CDR1 and CDR2 from the germline V gene are LNHDA and SQIVND (reference sequence). CDR3: CASSIEGGQPQHF. The CDR3 bases are TGTGCCAGTAGTATAGAAGGCGGACAGCCCCAGCATTTT.

The J gene is TRBJ2-5, the V gene TRBV19, with a possible D match to TRBD2 (7 bases). The CDR3 covers 15 residues. Trimming stripped 4 bases from V and 4 bases from J, with 16 bases between. Germline V lookup: CDR1 LNHDA, CDR2 SQIVND (reference sequence). CDR3 DNA: TGTGCCAGTAGTACCCAAGGGGGGGCCAGAGAGACCCAGTACTTC. Translated: CASSTQGGARETQYF. Combining the CDR3 with reference TRBV19 and TRBJ2-5 gives the whole variable domain DGGITQSPKYLFRKEGQNVTLSCEQNLNHDAMYWYRQDPGQGLRLIYYSQIVNDFQKGDIAEGYSVSREKKESFPLTVTSAQKNPTAFYLCASSTQGGARETQYFGPGTRLLVL.

With regard to this clone: The junction does not match germline at one end; this may be a read error. The rearrangement joins TRBV7-7 to TRBJ2-5; TRBD2 matches 9 bases. In germline, CDR1 is SSHAT, CDR2 FNYEAQ (reference sequence). This CDR3 comprises 16 residues. The CDR3, as DNA: TGTGCTAGCAGCTTAAAATCCGGCGGGAGGGCTGAGATCCAGTACTTC. Its translation is CASSLKSGGRAEIQYF.

The rearrangement uses TRBV11-2 and TRBJ1-5; D is ambiguous. Germline loops: CDR1 SGHAT, CDR2 FQNNGV. This CDR3 has 13 residues. The germline V and J ends were trimmed by 3 bases and 4 bases, with 7 bases remaining between them. CDR3 loop: CASSFGLNQPQHF. The CDR3 region has the DNA TGTGCCAGCAGCTTTGGACTTAATCAGCCCCAGCATTTT. The whole variable domain, filled in from reference TRBV11-2 and TRBJ1-5, reads EAGVAQSPRYKIIEKRQSVAFWCNPISGHATLYWYQQILGQGPKLLIQFQNNGVVDDSQLPKDRFSAERLKGVDSTLKIQPAKLEDSAVYLCASSFGLNQPQHFGDGTRLSIL.

The chain employs TRBV6-1 and TRBJ2-1; D call uncertain. Per the germline V gene, CDR1 is MNHNS and CDR2 is SASEGT. The CDR3 contains 13 residues. Trimming cost V 2 bases and J 6 bases, with 8 bases left between them. The CDR3 nucleotides are TGTGCCAGCAGTGAAACTCACTCCAATGAGCAGTTCTTC. It yields the protein CASSETHSNEQFF.

This clone has a handful of counts. Other DNA variants within this sample encode the same CDR3. The CDR3: CASSFDRGYTF. In nucleotides, the CDR3 is TGTGCCAGCAGCTTTGACCGAGGCTACACCTTC. The rearrangement joins TRBV5-4 to TRBJ1-2; D ambiguous. The ends were cut back, 2 bases at V and 8 bases at J, with 7 bases in the middle. This CDR3 spans 11 amino acids. Germline CDR1 SGHNT, CDR2 YYREEE (reference sequence).

V is TRBV6-1 and J is TRBJ2-7; weak D call: TRBD1 (6 bases). Trimming stripped 3 bases from V and 0 bases from J, with 9 bases between. The germline CDR1 and CDR2 sequences are MNHNS and SASEGT. The CDR3 loop spans 14 amino acids. In nucleotides, the CDR3 is TGTGCCAGCAGTGAGAGGGGGATCTCCTACGAGCAGTACTTC. Translated: CASSERGISYEQYF.

This sequence joins TRBV19 and TRBJ2-2; D is possibly TRBD1 or TRBD2 (5 bases each). CDR1 and CDR2 from the germline V gene are LNHDA and SQIVND (reference sequence). The CDR3 contains 16 residues. V lost 9 bases and J 5 bases, leaving 22 bases between the germline ends. CDR3 nucleotides: TGTGCCAGGTTCCCGGGACCCCAAAAAGGGACCGGGGAGCTGTTTTTT. Its protein is CARFPGPQKGTGELFF.

The rearrangement links TRBV5-1 to TRBJ1-1; D perhaps matches TRBD1 (6 bases). Germline-derived CDR1 and CDR2 are SGHRS and YFSETQ. V was cut by 5 bases and J by 4 bases, with 15 bases left in between. The CDR3 loop spans 14 amino acids. This CDR3 is CASSLTGLVTEAFF. Written as DNA, the CDR3 is TGCGCCAGCAGTTTAACAGGGCTCGTCACTGAAGCTTTCTTT.

V usage is TRBV5-4 and J usage is TRBJ1-1; possibly TRBD1 for D (6 bases). Trimming stripped 0 bases from V and 5 bases from J, with 8 bases between. The V gene's germline CDR1 is SGHNT and CDR2 YYREEE (reference sequence). This CDR3 comprises 13 residues. DNA for the CDR3: TGTGCCAGCAGCTTGGACAGGGAGACTGAAGCTTTCTTT. Translated, it gives CASSLDRETEAFF.

The chain combines TRBV6-1 with TRBJ1-1; no clear D. The V end was cut by 7 bases, the J end by 4 bases, with 13 bases between. Germline loops: CDR1 MNHNS, CDR2 SASEGT. The CDR3 spans 13 residues. CDR3 amino acids: CASNKLQGTEAFF. DNA for the CDR3: TGTGCCAGCAACAAACTCCAAGGCACTGAAGCTTTCTTT.

The chain is built from TRBV7-8 and TRBJ2-7; maybe TRBD2 (6 bases). CDR3 size: 14 residues. Germline CDR1 reads SGHVS; CDR2 reads FQNEAQ. Deletions cut 4 bases from V and 6 bases from J, with 16 bases between. CDR3 nucleotides: TGTGCCAGCAGCTGGGTAGCGGAATCGGCCGAGCAGTACTTC. It yields the protein CASSWVAESAEQYF.

V usage is TRBV2 and J usage is TRBJ1-5; D not certain. Germline assignment: CDR1 SNHLY and CDR2 FYNNEI. The ends were cut back, 3 bases at V and 2 bases at J, with 11 bases in the middle. The CDR3 spans 15 residues. Written as DNA, the CDR3 is TGTGCCAGCAGTGAGGGCGCCGAACGCAATCAGCCCCAGCATTTT. Its protein product is CASSEGAERNQPQHF.

This rearrangement joins TRBV28 to TRBJ1-4, with a weak D call TRBD1 (6 bases). The CDR3 contains 17 residues. The V and J ends lost 4 bases and 8 bases respectively, with 23 bases between them. CDR1 MDHEN and CDR2 SYDVKM come from the germline V gene. In nucleotides, the CDR3 is TGTGCCAGCAGTTCCGACAGGCTGGCCCCCCAGGGAGAAAAACTGTTTTTT. The encoded protein is CASSSDRLAPQGEKLFF. Full variable domain (remainder filled in from reference TRBV28 and TRBJ1-4): DVKVTQSSRYLVKRTGEKVFLECVQDMDHENMFWYRQDPGLGLRLIYFSYDVKMKEKGDIPEGYSVSREKKERFSLILESASTNQTSMYLCASSSDRLAPQGEKLFFGSGTQLSVL.

As regards this clone: The junction departs from germline at one end; a sequencing error may be responsible. The chain combines TRBV28 with TRBJ1-5; D is perhaps TRBD1 (6 bases). Per the germline V gene, CDR1 is MDHEN and CDR2 is SYDVKM. The CDR3 spans 14 residues. CDR3 loop: CASSTTGVNQLQHF. The CDR3 DNA reads TGTGCCAGCAGCACGACAGGAGTTAATCAGCTCCAGCATTTT.